One sample yielded the 17 T cell receptor beta chains listed below, sequenced in a study of human T cells and chemical hapten exposure. MiXCR, applied by TCRdb to the RACE reads, yields one record per CDR3 protein. The data contain approximately 260,000 distinct CDR3 sequences, approximately 7.5% of them singletons. The time point: pre-sensitization, week 0. Treatment indicated: therapeutic diphenylcyclopropenone sensitization with weekly scalp DPC. This specimen consisted of whole blood, obtained in connection with sensitization to the hapten diphenylcyclopropenone (DPC). These receptor sequences come from a man aged 18 to 35 with alopecia areata. Some clones in this sample may be carry-over from other donors' samples.

The chain joins TRBV28 to TRBJ2-1; possibly TRBD2 for D (6 bases). The CDR3 is 15 residues long. The germline V and J ends were trimmed by 3 bases and 0 bases, with 9 bases remaining between them. Germline CDR1 MDHEN, CDR2 SYDVKM. The CDR3 DNA follows: TGTGCCAGCAGTTTGCGGGAAAGCTCCTACAATGAGCAGTTCTTC. Protein sequence: CASSLRESSYNEQFF.

The rearrangement uses TRBV7-9 and TRBJ2-7; D gene unclear. Between the trimmed V and J ends, which lost 0 bases and 3 bases, there was a span of 12 bases. Germline-derived CDR1 and CDR2 are SEHNR and FQNEAQ (reference sequence). The length of the CDR3 is 15 residues. CDR3 region: CASSLALGRSYEQYV. The CDR3 DNA follows: TGTGCCAGCAGCTTAGCGCTCGGGCGGAGCTACGAGCAGTACGTC.

This clonotype was seen many times. This chain joins TRBV7-2 and TRBJ2-1; TRBD2 matches at 11 bases. The CDR3 has 15 residues. The J segment lost 8 bases and the V segment lost 1 base, leaving 4 bases of the junction unmatched. Germline lookup yields CDR1 SGHTA and CDR2 FQGNSA. CDR3 protein: CASSLEVAGGHEQFF. CDR3 DNA sequence: TGTGCCAGCAGCTTAGAGGTAGCGGGGGGGCATGAGCAGTTCTTC.

This clonotype was counted ten times or more. The chain carries TRBV2 and TRBJ1-1; no definite D call. This CDR3 comprises 14 residues. The germline CDR1 and CDR2 sequences are SNHLY and FYNNEI. Trimming removed 3 bases from V and 5 bases from J, with 13 bases in between. The CDR3 loop reads CASSDRGWGTEAFF. The CDR3 region has the DNA TGTGCCAGCAGTGATCGGGGTTGGGGAACTGAAGCTTTCTTT.

This clonotype was counted a few times. The chain employs TRBV12-3 or TRBV12-4 and TRBJ1-5, with unresolved D. This CDR3 is built from 14 residues. V shed 1 base and J shed 6 bases, with 10 bases lying between them. CDR3 nucleotide sequence: TGTGCCAGCAGTTTAGAGGTAGGGCCTCAGCCCCAGCATTTT. Protein product: CASSLEVGPQPQHF.

The table lists this clonotype with a few counts. The chain has TRBV12-3 or TRBV12-4 and TRBJ1-3, with TRBD1 matching over 9 bases. The V gene end was trimmed by 8 bases and the J gene end by 0 bases; junction bases not matched to a gene: 5. The CDR3 contains 15 residues. CDR3 coding DNA: TGTGCCAGCTCGACAGGGGGTTACTCTGGAAACACCATATATTTT. This sequence encodes CASSTGGYSGNTIYF.

This clonotype was seen only a few times. The chain combines TRBV12-3 or TRBV12-4 with TRBJ2-4, with D uncertain. The CDR3 length is 16 residues. V lost 4 bases to trimming and J lost 4 bases, with 17 bases between them. CDR3 sequence: CASSSDDQYSKNIQYF. The CDR3 DNA follows: TGTGCCAGCAGTTCCGACGATCAGTACTCAAAAAACATTCAGTACTTC.

The chain is built from TRBV24-1 and TRBJ2-3; D unresolved. CDR3 length: 13 amino acids. Trimming left V 3 bases short and J 2 bases short, with 5 bases between. Per germline, CDR1 KGHDR and CDR2 SFDVKD. The CDR3 reads CATSDEYTDTQYF. The CDR3 nucleotides read TGTGCCACCAGTGATGAATACACAGATACGCAGTATTTT.

This rearrangement joins TRBV14 to TRBJ2-7; perhaps TRBD2 as D (5 bases). The CDR3 sequence is 15 residues long. The germline V and J ends were trimmed by 1 base and 9 bases, with 19 bases remaining between them. CDR1 SGHDN and CDR2 FVKESK come from the germline V gene. CDR3 in DNA: TGTGCCAGCAGCCAAGGATGGGAGCCTACTACGCGGCAGTACTTC. Protein sequence: CASSQGWEPTTRQYF.

This clonotype was observed a few times. V usage is TRBV6-6 and J usage is TRBJ1-6; TRBD1 agrees at 7 bases. The length of the CDR3 is 14 residues. Germline-derived CDR1 and CDR2 are MNHNY and SVGAGI (reference sequence). J gave up 5 bases and V 10 bases, and 8 bases lay outside the gene matches. The CDR3 loop is CATRTGGDNSPLHF. CDR3 sequence (DNA): TGTGCCACCCGGACAGGAGGCGATAATTCACCCCTCCACTTT.

This clonotype came up a few times. V is TRBV7-2 and J is TRBJ2-5, with 11 bases lining up with TRBD2. The germline V gene encodes CDR1 SGHTA and CDR2 FQGNSA. The CDR3 length is 17 residues. V shed 2 bases and J 1 base; nucleotides not matched to a gene: 6. CDR3 amino acids: CASSLSWTSGFQETQYF. In DNA form, the CDR3 reads TGTGCCAGCAGCTTATCCTGGACTAGCGGGTTCCAAGAGACCCAGTACTTC.

The V and J genes are TRBV24-1 and TRBJ1-5; no firm D call. V lost 4 bases, J lost 1 base, and 10 bases lay in between. The CDR3 is 15 amino acids. Germline V gives CDR1 KGHDR, CDR2 SFDVKD. The CDR3: CATSDQTKSNQPQHF. CDR3 DNA sequence: TGTGCCACCAGTGACCAGACCAAAAGCAATCAGCCCCAGCATTTT.

The chain combines TRBV27 with TRBJ2-5; 13 nucleotides match TRBD2. This CDR3 contains 16 residues. V was pared by 4 bases and J by 1 base, with 3 bases of the junction left unmatched. CDR1 is MNHEY, CDR2 SMNVEV, per germline (reference sequence). The CDR3 DNA reads TGTGCCAGCAGTTCGTGGACTAGCGGGAGCCAAGAGACCCAGTACTTC. Translation: CASSSWTSGSQETQYF.

This clonotype showed up just a few times. The rearrangement uses TRBV28 and TRBJ2-5; the D gene is possibly TRBD1 (5 bases). CDR3 size: 15 residues. Between the trimmed V and J ends, which lost 4 bases and 1 base, there was a span of 13 bases. CDR1 MDHEN and CDR2 SYDVKM come from the germline V gene. CDR3 loop: CASSSPTVAQETQYF. CDR3 nucleotide sequence: TGTGCCAGCAGTTCCCCGACAGTCGCCCAAGAGACCCAGTACTTC.

The genes are TRBV9 and TRBJ2-3; TRBD1 is a possible D gene (6 bases). Germline V gene sequence: CDR1 SGDLS, CDR2 YYNGEE. Trimming stripped 2 bases from V and 1 base from J, with 14 bases between. The CDR3 extends over 16 amino acids. CDR3 nucleotides: TGTGCCAGCAGCGTTGAACAGGGAGTAGGCACAGATACGCAGTATTTT. Residues: CASSVEQGVGTDTQYF.

This clonotype has ten or more counts. CDR3 amino acids: CASSSSPPASYNSPLHF. Here the CDR3 DNA reads TGTGCCAGCAGTTCATCCCCGCCGGCTTCCTATAATTCACCCCTCCACTTT. The chain carries TRBV27 and TRBJ1-6; D not certain. CDR3 length: 17 amino acids. Between the trimmed V and J ends, which lost 4 bases and 1 base, there was a span of 14 bases. CDR1 and CDR2 from the germline V gene are MNHEY and SMNVEV (reference sequence).

The chain has TRBV4-1 and TRBJ1-2; no definite D call. There are 14 residues in the CDR3. CDR1 is MGHRA and CDR2 is YSYEKL in the germline V gene. The ends were cut back, 1 base at V and 0 bases at J, with 6 bases in the middle. CDR3 sequence (DNA): TGCGCCAGCAGCCAAGTACCATCTAACTATGGCTACACCTTC. Protein: CASSQVPSNYGYTF.